This record looks at one T cell receptor (beta chain) sequence and its context. This entry is derived from a study of cytomegalovirus exposure and HLA in healthy donors. Amplification used 60 Vbeta primers and 13 Jbeta primers. TCRdb's table, derived via immunoSEQ multiplex PCR, lists solely in-frame clones and lacks some. The profile shows roughly 150,000 clones, around 74% of them singletons. Trimming cost V 5 bases and J 4 bases, with 14 bases left between them. Per the germline V gene, CDR1 is SEHNR and CDR2 is FQNEAQ (reference sequence). The CDR3 totals 14 residues. The TCR sequence derives from a man younger than 30 in good health and CMV-seronegative. The sample comprised PBMCs. The chain carries TRBV7-9 and TRBJ2-5; the D gene is possibly TRBD2 (5 bases). The CDR3 is CASSPRWELETQYF. For the CDR3, the DNA is TGTGCCAGCAGCCCACGGTGGGAGCTAGAGACCCAGTACTTC. The entire variable domain, with the rest obtained from reference TRBV7-9 and TRBJ2-5, is as follows: DTGVSQNPRHKITKRGQNVTFRCDPISEHNRLYWYRQTLGQGPEFLTYFQNEAQLEKSRLLSDRFSAERPKGSFSTLEIQRTEQGDSAMYLCASSPRWELETQYFGPGTRLLVL.